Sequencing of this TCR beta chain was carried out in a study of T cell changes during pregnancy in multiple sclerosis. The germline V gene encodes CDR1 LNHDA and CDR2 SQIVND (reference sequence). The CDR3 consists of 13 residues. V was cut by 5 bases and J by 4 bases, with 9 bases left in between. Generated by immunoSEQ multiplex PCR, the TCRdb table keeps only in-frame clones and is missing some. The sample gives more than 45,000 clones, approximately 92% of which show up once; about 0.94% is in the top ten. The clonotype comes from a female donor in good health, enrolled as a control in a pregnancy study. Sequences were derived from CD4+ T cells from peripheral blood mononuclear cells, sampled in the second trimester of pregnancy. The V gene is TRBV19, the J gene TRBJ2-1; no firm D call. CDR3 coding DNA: TGTGCCAGTAGTGGCGGAGATTACAATGAGCAGTTCTTC. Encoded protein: CASSGGDYNEQFF.